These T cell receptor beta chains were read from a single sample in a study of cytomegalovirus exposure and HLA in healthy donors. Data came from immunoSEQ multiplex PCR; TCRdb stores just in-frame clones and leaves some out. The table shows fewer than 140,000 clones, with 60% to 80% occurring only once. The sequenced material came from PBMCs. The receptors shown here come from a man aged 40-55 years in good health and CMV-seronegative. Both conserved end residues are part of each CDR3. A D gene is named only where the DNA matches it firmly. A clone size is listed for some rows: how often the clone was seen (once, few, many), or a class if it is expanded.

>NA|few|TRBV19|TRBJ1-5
TGTGCCAGTAGTTCGGGTTACGGCAATCAGCCCCAGCATTTT
CASSSGYGNQPQHF
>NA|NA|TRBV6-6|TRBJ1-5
TGTGCCAGCAGTCCCCGGGAGAGGGGTCAGCCCCAGCATTTT
CASSPRERGQPQHF
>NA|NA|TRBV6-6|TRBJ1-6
TGTGCCAGCAGCTACTCTGGCCCTCGGGATTCACCCCTCCACTTT
CASSYSGPRDSPLHF
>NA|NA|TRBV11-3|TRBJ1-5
TGTGCCAGCAACCCCGGGCAGCCCCAGCATTTT
CASNPGQPQHF
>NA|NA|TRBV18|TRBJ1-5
TGTGCCAGCTCACCATTACAGGGAAATCAGCCCCAGCATTTT
CASSPLQGNQPQHF
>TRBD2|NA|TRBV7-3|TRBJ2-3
TGTGCCAGCAGCTTAAAGGGAGGGGATACGCAGTATTTT
CASSLKGGDTQYF
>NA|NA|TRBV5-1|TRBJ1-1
TGCGCCAGTTGGGGAGGGGGGAACACTGAAGCTTTCTTT
CASWGGGNTEAFF
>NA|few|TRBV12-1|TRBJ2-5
TGTGCCAGCAGCTTGTGCCCGATGATGACAAGTCACCAAGAGACCCAGTACTTC
CASSLCPMMTSHQETQYF
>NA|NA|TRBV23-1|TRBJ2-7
TGCGCCAGTCCAACAAGCTCCTACGAGCAGTACTTC
CASPTSSYEQYF
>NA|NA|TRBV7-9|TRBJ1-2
TGTTCCAGCAGCCGAGGGAATGGCTACACCTTC
CSSSRGNGYTF
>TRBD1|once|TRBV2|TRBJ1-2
TGTGCCAGCAGTCCACAGGGGAACTATGGCTACACCTTC
CASSPQGNYGYTF
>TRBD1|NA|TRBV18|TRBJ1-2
TGTGCCAGCTCACCGACAGGGGGCAACTATGGCTACACCTTC
CASSPTGGNYGYTF
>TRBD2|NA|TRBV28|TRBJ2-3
TGTGCCAGCAGCCCTGGACTAGCGGGGGGCGGGGGTACGCAGTATTTT
CASSPGLAGGGGTQYF
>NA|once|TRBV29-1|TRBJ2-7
TGCAGCGTTGAAACCAGATTCTACGAGCAGTACTTC
CSVETRFYEQYF
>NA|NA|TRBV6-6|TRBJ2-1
TGTGCCAGCAGTTACTCAAGAGGAGGTGAGCAGTTCTTC
CASSYSRGGEQFF
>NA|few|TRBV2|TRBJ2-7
TGTGCCAGCAGGCCCACGGGGACATTTTTCTACGAGCAGTACTTC
CASRPTGTFFYEQYF
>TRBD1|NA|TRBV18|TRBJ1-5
TGTGCCAGCTCACAAGGGACAGGGGAGAGGACGGATCAGCCCCAGCATTTT
CASSQGTGERTDQPQHF
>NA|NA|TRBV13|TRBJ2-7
TGTGCCAGCAGCTTAGGACAGGGATATACCTACGAGCAGTACTTC
CASSLGQGYTYEQYF
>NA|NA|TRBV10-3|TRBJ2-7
TGTGCCATCAGCGGAGGCGTGGCCGAGCAGTACTTC
CAISGGVAEQYF
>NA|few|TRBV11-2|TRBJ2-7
TGTGCCAGCAGCTTTATCGCAACAGGTTATTCCTACGAGCAGTACTTC
CASSFIATGYSYEQYF
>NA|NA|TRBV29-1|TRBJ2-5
TGCAGCGTAGTAGGGGGAGAGACCCAGTACTTC
CSVVGGETQYF
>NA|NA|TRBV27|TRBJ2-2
TGTGCCAGCAGTCCTTATTCGACAGGCTCTACCGGGGAGCTGTTTTTT
CASSPYSTGSTGELFF
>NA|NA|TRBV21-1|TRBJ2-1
TGTGCCAGCAGCAGGCGGGAGATTCCCTACAATGAGCAGTTCTTC
CASSRREIPYNEQFF
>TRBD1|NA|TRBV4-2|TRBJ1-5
TGTGCCAGCAGCCAAGGGACAGGGGGCCGACAGCCCCAGCATTTT
CASSQGTGGRQPQHF
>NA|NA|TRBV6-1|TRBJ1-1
TGTGCCAGCAGTGAACGACTGGACACCGAAGCTTTCTTT
CASSERLDTEAFF
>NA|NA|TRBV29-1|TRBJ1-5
TGCAGCGTCCAGGGGCATAGCAATCAGCCCCAGCATTTT
CSVQGHSNQPQHF
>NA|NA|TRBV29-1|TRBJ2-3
TGCAGCGTAGACCGGCGATCTCCTGAGGCCACAGATACGCAGTATTTT
CSVDRRSPEATDTQYF
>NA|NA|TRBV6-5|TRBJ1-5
TGTGCCAGCAGCCGTGCAGGGTTCGGGAATCAGCCCCAGCATTTT
CASSRAGFGNQPQHF
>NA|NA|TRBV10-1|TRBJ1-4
TGCGCCAGCAGCGCAGACAGACCCTACCCAACTAATGAAAAACTGTTTTTT
CASSADRPYPTNEKLFF
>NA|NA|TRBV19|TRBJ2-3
TGTGCCAGTAGCCAAGGGGGGGGTGATACGCAGTATTTT
CASSQGGGDTQYF
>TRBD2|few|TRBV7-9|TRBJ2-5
TGTGCCAGCAGCTCTAGGCGCGGGGTAGCGGGGAACCAAGAGACCCAGTACTTC
CASSSRRGVAGNQETQYF
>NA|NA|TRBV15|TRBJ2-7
TGTGCCACCAGCAGAGAAGGCATCGGGTACGAGCAGTACTTC
CATSREGIGYEQYF
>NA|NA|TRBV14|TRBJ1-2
TGTGCCAGCAGCCAAGATATCGGCTATGGCTACACCTTC
CASSQDIGYGYTF
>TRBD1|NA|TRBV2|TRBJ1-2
TGTGCCAGCCAACCACCCCCCGGGACAGTCGTTTCCTATGGCTACACCTTC
CASQPPPGTVVSYGYTF
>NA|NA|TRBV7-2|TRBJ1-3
TGTGCCAGCAGCCCGGTTTCGGGCTCTGGAAACACCATATATTTT
CASSPVSGSGNTIYF
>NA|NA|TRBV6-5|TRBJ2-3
TGTGCCAGCAGCCTTAGCGAGGGCACAGATACGCAGTATTTT
CASSLSEGTDTQYF
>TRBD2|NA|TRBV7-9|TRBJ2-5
TGTGCCAGCAGCCCCGGGACTAGCGGGGACCAAGAGACCCAGTACTTC
CASSPGTSGDQETQYF
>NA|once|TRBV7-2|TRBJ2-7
TGTGCCAGCAGCTTAGAGCCCGGGACACTATACGAGCAGTACTTC
CASSLEPGTLYEQYF
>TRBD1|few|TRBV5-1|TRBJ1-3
TGCGCCAGCAGCCGAGGACAGGGCTCGTCTGGAAACACCATATATTTT
CASSRGQGSSGNTIYF
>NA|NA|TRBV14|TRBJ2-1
TGTGCCAGCAGCCAAGCTACAGTCTACAATGAGCAGTTCTTC
CASSQATVYNEQFF
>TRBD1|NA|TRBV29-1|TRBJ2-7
TGCAGCGCGGGACAGGGTTACGAGCAGTACTTC
CSAGQGYEQYF
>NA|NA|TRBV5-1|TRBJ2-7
TGCGCCAGCAGCTTGTCCGGACAGCCCTACGAGCAGTACTTC
CASSLSGQPYEQYF
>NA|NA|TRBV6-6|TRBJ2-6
TGTGCCAGCAGTTACGCCCCAGACTCTGGGGCCAACGTCCTGACTTTC
CASSYAPDSGANVLTF
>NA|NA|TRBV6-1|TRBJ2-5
TGTGCCAGCAGTGATGCCCTAGCAGTCTTGGAGACCCAGTACTTC
CASSDALAVLETQYF
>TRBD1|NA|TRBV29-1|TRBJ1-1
TGCAGCGTTGAAACCGACAGGGGGAACACTGAAGCTTTCTTT
CSVETDRGNTEAFF
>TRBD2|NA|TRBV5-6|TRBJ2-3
TGTGCCAGCAGCGAGGGACTAGCGGGGGCCAGGTCTAGAGATACGCAGTATTTT
CASSEGLAGARSRDTQYF
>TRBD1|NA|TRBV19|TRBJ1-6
TGTGCCAGCGACAGGGGAGAGGGATCACCCCTCCACTTT
CASDRGEGSPLHF
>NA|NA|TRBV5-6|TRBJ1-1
TGTGCCAGCAGCTATGTCAGGGTGGACACTGAAGCTTTCTTT
CASSYVRVDTEAFF
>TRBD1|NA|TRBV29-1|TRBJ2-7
TGCAGCTCCTTCTCAGGGGGCGAGCAGTACTTC
CSSFSGGEQYF
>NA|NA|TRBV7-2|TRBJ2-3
TGTGCCAGCAGCTTAGCGCTACAGGCAGATACGCAGTATTTT
CASSLALQADTQYF
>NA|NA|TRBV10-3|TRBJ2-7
TGTGCCATCAGGTACCGGCCCTCCGGGGAGCAGTACTTC
CAIRYRPSGEQYF
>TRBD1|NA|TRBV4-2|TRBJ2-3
TGTGCCAGCAGCCAAGAGGGACAGGGTCTTGATACGCAGTATTTT
CASSQEGQGLDTQYF
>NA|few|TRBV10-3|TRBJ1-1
TGTGCCATCAGTGAGATGGGACGGAGCGGGAGTAAGCCTGAAGCTTTCTTT
CAISEMGRSGSKPEAFF
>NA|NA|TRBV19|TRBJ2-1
TGTGCCAGTAGTGTAAATCAGGGTCAGAATGAGCAGTTCTTC
CASSVNQGQNEQFF
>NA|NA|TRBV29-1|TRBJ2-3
TGCAGCGTTGAAGTCAGGAGCACAGATACGCAGTATTTT
CSVEVRSTDTQYF
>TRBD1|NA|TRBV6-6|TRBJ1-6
TGTGCCAGTACAGGGGACGGTAATTCACCCCTCCACTTT
CASTGDGNSPLHF
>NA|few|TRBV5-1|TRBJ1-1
TGCGCCAGCAGCCTGGTAGGGGCAGGTCTCACTGAAGCTTTCTTT
CASSLVGAGLTEAFF
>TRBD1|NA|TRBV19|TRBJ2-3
TGTGCCAGTAGTATTGGGCAGGGGGTTAGCACAGATACGCAGTATTTT
CASSIGQGVSTDTQYF
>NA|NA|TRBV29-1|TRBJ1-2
TGCAGCGCTGGGGAGAGAACTGGCTATGGCTACACCTTC
CSAGERTGYGYTF